Following are 3 T cell receptor beta chains from one sample sequenced in a study of blood T cell repertoires in COVID-19. Measured with immunoSEQ multiplex PCR; TCRdb has only the in-frame clones, and not every one. The table lists about 220,000 clones, approximately 84% of them singletons, with roughly 3% in the top ten. Sequencing was carried out using peripheral blood. Receptors originate from a woman in her twenties or thirties who had recovered from COVID-19.

The CDR3 DNA reads as TGTGCCAGCAGCCAAATCTTTAGCGGGGTCCTCACAGATACGCAGTATTTT. Translation gives CASSQIFSGVLTDTQYF. This rearrangement joins TRBV4-2 to TRBJ2-3, with 8 bases that match TRBD2. CDR3 length: 17 amino acids. Trimming cost V 2 bases and J 2 bases; bases outside gene matches: 9. Germline CDR1 is LGHNA and CDR2 is YNFKEQ.

This chain connects TRBV12-5 to TRBJ2-7, with a weak D call TRBD1 (8 bases). CDR1 is LGHNT, CDR2 FRNRAP, per germline. The V end lost 5 bases, the J end lost 3 bases, and 17 bases lay between the germline ends. The CDR3 sequence is 15 residues long. The CDR3 is CASGPGQGGVYEQYF. The DNA of the CDR3 is TGTGCTAGTGGTCCCGGACAGGGAGGGGTCTACGAGCAGTACTTC.

The chain is built from TRBV18 and TRBJ2-7; a weak D match, TRBD2 (6 bases). The CDR3 extends over 15 amino acids. The ends were cut back, 3 bases at V and 5 bases at J, with 17 bases in the middle. Germline CDR1 reads KGHSH; CDR2 reads LQKENI. CDR3 in DNA: TGTGCCAGCTCACCGGTGGCGGGGCAATCGAACGAGCAGTACTTC. Translating gives CASSPVAGQSNEQYF.